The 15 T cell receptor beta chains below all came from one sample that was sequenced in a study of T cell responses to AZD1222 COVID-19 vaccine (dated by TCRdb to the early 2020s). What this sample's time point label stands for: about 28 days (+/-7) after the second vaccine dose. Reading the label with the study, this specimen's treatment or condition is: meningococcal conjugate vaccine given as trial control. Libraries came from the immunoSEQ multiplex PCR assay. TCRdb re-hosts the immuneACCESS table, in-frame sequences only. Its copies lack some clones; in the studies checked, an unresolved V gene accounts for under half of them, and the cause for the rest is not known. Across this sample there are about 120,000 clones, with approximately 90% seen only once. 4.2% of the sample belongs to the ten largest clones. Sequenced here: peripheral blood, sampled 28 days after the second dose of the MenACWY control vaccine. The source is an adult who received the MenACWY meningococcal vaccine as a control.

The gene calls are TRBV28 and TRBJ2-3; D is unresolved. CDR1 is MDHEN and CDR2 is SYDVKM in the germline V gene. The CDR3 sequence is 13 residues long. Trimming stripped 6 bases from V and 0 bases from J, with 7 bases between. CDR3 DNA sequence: TGTGCCAGCAGACACCCTAGCACAGATACGCAGTATTTT. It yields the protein CASRHPSTDTQYF.

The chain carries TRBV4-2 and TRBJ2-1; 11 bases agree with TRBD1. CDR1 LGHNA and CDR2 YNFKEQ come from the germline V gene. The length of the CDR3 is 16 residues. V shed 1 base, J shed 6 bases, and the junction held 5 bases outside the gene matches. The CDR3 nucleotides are TGTGCCAGCAGCCAAGCCCGGGGGACAGGGGGCAATGAGCAGTTCTTC. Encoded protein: CASSQARGTGGNEQFF.

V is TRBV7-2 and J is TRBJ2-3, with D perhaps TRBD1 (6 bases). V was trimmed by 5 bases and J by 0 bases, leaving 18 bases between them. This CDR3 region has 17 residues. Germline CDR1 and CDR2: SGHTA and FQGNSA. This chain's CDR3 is CASSIRQVRTSTDTQYF. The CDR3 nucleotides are TGTGCCAGCAGCATAAGACAGGTCAGAACTAGCACAGATACGCAGTATTTT.

CDR3 DNA sequence: TGTGCCAGCAGTCCAGGGACAGGAGACTACGAGCAGTACTTC. This gives the protein CASSPGTGDYEQYF. The chain recombines TRBV28 with TRBJ2-7, with 8 bases that match TRBD1. Germline V gene lookup returns CDR1 MDHEN and CDR2 SYDVKM. The V segment lost 5 bases and the J segment 3 bases; nucleotides outside the gene matches: 6. CDR3 length equals 14 residues.

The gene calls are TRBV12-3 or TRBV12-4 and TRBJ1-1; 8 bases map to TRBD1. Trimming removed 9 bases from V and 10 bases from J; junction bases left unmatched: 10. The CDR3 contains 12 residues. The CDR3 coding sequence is TGTGCCAGTCGACAGGGGAGCTTACGAGCTTTCTTT. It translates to CASRQGSLRAFF.

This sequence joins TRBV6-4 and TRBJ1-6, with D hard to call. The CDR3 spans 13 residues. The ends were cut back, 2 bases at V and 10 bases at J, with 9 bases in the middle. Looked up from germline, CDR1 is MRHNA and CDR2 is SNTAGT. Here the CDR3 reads CASSDSGNSPLHF. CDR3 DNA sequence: TGTGCCAGCAGTGACAGCGGCAACTCACCCCTCCACTTT.

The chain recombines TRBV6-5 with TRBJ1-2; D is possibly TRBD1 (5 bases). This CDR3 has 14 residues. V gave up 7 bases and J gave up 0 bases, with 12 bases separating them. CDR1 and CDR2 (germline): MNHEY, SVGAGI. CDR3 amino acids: CASKLQGSNYGYTF. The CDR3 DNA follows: TGTGCCAGCAAACTCCAGGGATCTAACTATGGCTACACCTTC.

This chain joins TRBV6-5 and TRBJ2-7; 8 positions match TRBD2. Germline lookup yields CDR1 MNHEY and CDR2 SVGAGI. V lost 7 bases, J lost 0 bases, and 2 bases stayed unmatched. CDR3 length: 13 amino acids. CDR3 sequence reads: CASTTSGSYEQYF. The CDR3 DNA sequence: TGTGCCAGCACCACTAGCGGCTCCTACGAGCAGTACTTC.

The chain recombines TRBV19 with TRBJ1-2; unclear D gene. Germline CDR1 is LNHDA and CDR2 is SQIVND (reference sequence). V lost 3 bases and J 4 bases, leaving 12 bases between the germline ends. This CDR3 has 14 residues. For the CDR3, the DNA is TGTGCCAGTAGTATTGGAACAGTGTCCTATGGCTACACCTTC. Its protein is CASSIGTVSYGYTF. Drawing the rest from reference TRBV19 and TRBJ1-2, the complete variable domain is DGGITQSPKYLFRKEGQNVTLSCEQNLNHDAMYWYRQDPGQGLRLIYYSQIVNDFQKGDIAEGYSVSREKKESFPLTVTSAQKNPTAFYLCASSIGTVSYGYTFGSGTRLTVV.

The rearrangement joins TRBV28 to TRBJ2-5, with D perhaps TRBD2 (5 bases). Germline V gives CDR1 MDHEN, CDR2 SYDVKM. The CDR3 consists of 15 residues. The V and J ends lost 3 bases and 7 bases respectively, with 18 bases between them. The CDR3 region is CASSLRARSGGTQYF. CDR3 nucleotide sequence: TGTGCCAGCAGTTTGAGGGCCAGGTCGGGTGGGACCCAGTACTTC.

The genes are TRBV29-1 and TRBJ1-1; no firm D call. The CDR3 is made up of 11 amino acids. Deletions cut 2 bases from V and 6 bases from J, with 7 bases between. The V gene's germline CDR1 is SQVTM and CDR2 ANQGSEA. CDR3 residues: CSVERGAEAFF. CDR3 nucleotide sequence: TGCAGCGTTGAACGGGGTGCTGAAGCTTTCTTT.

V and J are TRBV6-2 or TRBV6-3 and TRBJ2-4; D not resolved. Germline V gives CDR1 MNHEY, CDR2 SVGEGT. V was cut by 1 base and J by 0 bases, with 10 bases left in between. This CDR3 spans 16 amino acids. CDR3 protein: CASSYWRSEAKNIQYF. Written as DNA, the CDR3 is TGTGCCAGCAGTTACTGGCGGTCAGAAGCCAAAAACATTCAGTACTTC.

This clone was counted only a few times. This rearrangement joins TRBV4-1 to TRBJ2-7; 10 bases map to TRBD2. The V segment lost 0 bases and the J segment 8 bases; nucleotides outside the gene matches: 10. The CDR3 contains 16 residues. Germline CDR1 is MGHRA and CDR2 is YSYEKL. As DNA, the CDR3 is TGCGCCAGCAGCCAAGAGGCGGGTCTAGCGGGAGTCAAGCAGTACTTC. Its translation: CASSQEAGLAGVKQYF.

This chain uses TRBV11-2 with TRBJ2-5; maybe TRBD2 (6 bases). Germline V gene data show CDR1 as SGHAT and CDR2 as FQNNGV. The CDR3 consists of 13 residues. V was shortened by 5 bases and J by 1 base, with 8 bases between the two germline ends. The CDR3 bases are TGTGCCAGCAGCACGGGACTCCAAGAGACCCAGTACTTC. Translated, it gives CASSTGLQETQYF.

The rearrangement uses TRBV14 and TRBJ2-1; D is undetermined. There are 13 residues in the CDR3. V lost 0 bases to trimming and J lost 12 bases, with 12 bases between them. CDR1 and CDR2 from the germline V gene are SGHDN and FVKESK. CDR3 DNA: TGTGCCAGCAGCCAAGATCTCCGATTTGGGCAGTTCTTC. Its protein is CASSQDLRFGQFF.